This entry lists 27 T cell receptor beta chains sequenced from one sample in a study of breast tumors, draining lymph nodes, adjacent tissues. TCRdb ran MiXCR on the multiplex PCR reads and lists one entry per CDR3 protein. Seen here are about 180,000 distinct CDR3 sequences, roughly 30% observed once, and the top ten hold about 3.9%. The lymph nodes were axillary draining lymph nodes from breast cancer patients. Sequenced material: axillary lymph node tissue. These receptors originate from a female donor with breast cancer. Some clones in this sample may be carry-over from other donors' samples.

This clonotype was counted a few times. The V call is TRBV28, the J call TRBJ2-7, with 12 bases lining up with TRBD2. CDR1 is MDHEN and CDR2 is SYDVKM in the germline V gene. J gave up 3 bases and V 5 bases, and 5 bases lay outside the gene matches. This CDR3 has 15 residues. The DNA of the CDR3 is TGTGCCAGCAGTAGACTAGCGGGAGATAGCTACGAGCAGTACTTC. Amino acid sequence: CASSRLAGDSYEQYF.

Concerning this clonotype: Its ends do not fully match the called genes, so a read error is possible. The chain couples TRBV15 to TRBJ2-1; D is tentatively TRBD1 or TRBD2 (5 bases each). The germline V gene has CDR1 LNHNV and CDR2 YYDKDF (reference sequence). This CDR3 is 15 amino acids long. The CDR3 nucleotides read TGTGCCACCAGCAGGGGACGGGCCTCCAACAACGAGCAGTTCTTC. Its translation: CATSRGRASNNEQFF.

This clonotype came up many times. The V gene is TRBV5-6, the J gene TRBJ2-5; D is possibly TRBD1 (6 bases). The CDR3 sequence is 18 residues long. V gave up 1 base and J gave up 1 base, with 20 bases separating them. The germline CDR1 and CDR2 sequences are SGHDT and YYEEEE. The CDR3 DNA sequence: TGTGCCAGCAGCTTGTTTCGGACAGTGGGACACGGCCAAGAGACCCAGTACTTC. This translates into CASSLFRTVGHGQETQYF. The full variable domain, its missing parts supplied by reference TRBV5-6 and TRBJ2-5, is DAGVTQSPTHLIKTRGQQVTLRCSPKSGHDTVSWYQQALGQGPQFIFQYYEEEERQRGNFPDRFSGHQFPNYSSELNVNALLLGDSALYLCASSLFRTVGHGQETQYFGPGTRLLVL.

This clonotype was detected ten times or more. The rearrangement uses TRBV11-2 and TRBJ2-1; the match to TRBD2 covers 7 bases. Germline V CDR1 and CDR2: SGHAT, FQNNGV. CDR3 length equals 15 residues. The V segment lost 0 bases and the J segment 5 bases; nucleotides outside the gene matches: 4. This CDR3 is CASSLEAREDNEQFF. For the CDR3, the DNA is TGTGCCAGCAGCTTAGAGGCCCGGGAGGACAATGAGCAGTTCTTC.

The V gene is TRBV19, the J gene TRBJ1-5, with 8 bases identical to TRBD1. The V and J ends lost 10 bases and 3 bases, in that order; junction bases with no gene match: 11. Germline CDR1 LNHDA, CDR2 SQIVND (reference sequence). CDR3 length equals 15 residues. DNA of the CDR3: TGTGCCACTCTGGACCGGGACAGGTTCAATCAGCCCCAGCATTTT. It is translated as CATLDRDRFNQPQHF.

This clonotype appeared many times. V is TRBV7-9 and J is TRBJ2-1; 7 bases match TRBD2. The V gene's germline CDR1 is SEHNR and CDR2 FQNEAQ (reference sequence). This CDR3 comprises 15 residues. V shed 8 bases, J shed 5 bases, and the junction held 12 bases outside the gene matches. In DNA, the CDR3 is TGTGCCAGCTCAGGAGGCCTAGCGGTAAACAATGAGCAGTTCTTC. It codes for CASSGGLAVNNEQFF.

This clonotype appeared many times. The gene calls are TRBV7-2 and TRBJ2-7, with 7 bases that match TRBD1. The V and J ends lost 4 bases and 3 bases, in that order; junction bases with no gene match: 6. The CDR3 is 14 amino acids. Germline assignment: CDR1 SGHTA and CDR2 FQGNSA. CDR3 nucleotides: TGTGCCAGCAGCTCGACAGGGCCCTTCTACGAGCAGTACTTC. Its protein product is CASSSTGPFYEQYF.

V gene TRBV13 combines with J gene TRBJ1-1, with TRBD1 identical over 8 bases. CDR3 length: 12 residues. Losses at the gene ends were 4 bases for V and 11 bases for J; bases not matched to a gene: 6. Per the germline V gene, CDR1 is PRHDT and CDR2 is FYEKMQ (reference sequence). DNA for the CDR3: TGTGCCAGCAGCTCAACAGGGGGTTATGCTTTCTTT. This translates into CASSSTGGYAFF.

The chain employs TRBV20-1 and TRBJ1-3; TRBD1 aligns across 8 bases. Looked up from germline, CDR1 is DFQATT and CDR2 is SNEGSKA (reference sequence). CDR3 size: 13 residues. V was clipped by 8 bases and J by 0 bases; unmatched bases: 3. CDR3 residues: CSQTGDSGNTIYF. The CDR3 DNA sequence: TGCAGTCAGACAGGGGACTCTGGAAACACCATATATTTT.

Many counts were recorded for this clonotype. The gene calls are TRBV6-6 and TRBJ1-5; TRBD1 matches at 7 bases. J was trimmed by 2 bases and V by 4 bases; bases with no gene match: 5. CDR3 size: 15 residues. Germline loops: CDR1 MNHNY, CDR2 SVGAGI (reference sequence). As DNA, the CDR3 is TGTGCCAGCAGTTCCCAGGGGGGTGGCAATCAGCCCCAGCATTTT. Translation gives CASSSQGGGNQPQHF.

This clonotype was seen many times. This sequence joins TRBV19 and TRBJ2-3; tentatively, D is TRBD2 (5 bases). V was trimmed by 2 bases and J by 2 bases, leaving 11 bases between them. The CDR3 length is 15 residues. Germline CDR1 is LNHDA and CDR2 is SQIVND (reference sequence). The CDR3, as DNA: TGTGCCAGTAGTATAAGAGGGAGACTCACAGATACGCAGTATTTT. Its translation: CASSIRGRLTDTQYF.

This clonotype was seen repeatedly, ten times or more. The chain employs TRBV12-3 or TRBV12-4 and TRBJ1-2, with D tentatively TRBD1 (5 bases). Trimming pared 2 bases from V and 5 bases from J, leaving 6 bases between. The CDR3 is 12 residues long. The CDR3 loop reads CASSLRQYGYTF. The CDR3 bases are TGTGCCAGCAGTTTACGACAGTATGGCTACACCTTC.

With regard to this clonotype: The germline gene is not matched at one end of the junction; a read error may be the cause. The chain joins TRBV19 to TRBJ2-3; possibly TRBD1 or TRBD2 for D (6 bases each). This CDR3 has 16 amino acids. From germline, CDR1 is LNHDA and CDR2 SQIVND (reference sequence). CDR3 loop: CAGSIGGGQYTDTQYF. CDR3 coding DNA: TGTGCCGGTAGTATTGGTGGGGGGCAGTACACAGATACGCAGTATTTT.

This clonotype has at least ten counts. Just one base apart from a much larger clone, this may be a read error. V usage is TRBV11-3 and J usage is TRBJ2-5, with D possibly called TRBD1 or TRBD2 (5 bases each). CDR3 length: 11 residues. Germline loops: CDR1 SGHNT, CDR2 YENEEA. CDR3 residues: CASSQGETPYF. The CDR3 DNA is TGTGCCAGCAGCCAGGGAGAGACCCCGTACTTC. The full variable domain, with the rest looked up from reference TRBV11-3 and TRBJ2-5, is EAGVVQSPRYKIIEKKQPVAFWCNPISGHNTLYWYLQNLGQGPELLIRYENEEAVDDSQLPKDRFSAERLKGVDSTLKIQPAELGDSAVYLCASSQGETPYFGPGTRLLVL.

The rearrangement joins TRBV20-1 to TRBJ1-6; D unresolved. V dropped 0 bases and J dropped 9 bases, with 15 bases sitting between them. Per the germline V gene, CDR1 is DFQATT and CDR2 is SNEGSKA (reference sequence). The CDR3 is made up of 15 amino acids. Here the CDR3 reads CSARDPTADTSPLHF. The CDR3, as DNA: TGCAGTGCTAGAGATCCAACAGCCGATACTTCACCCCTCCACTTT.

This clonotype was observed at least ten times. The chain employs TRBV12-3 or TRBV12-4 and TRBJ2-1, with TRBD2 matching over 13 bases. The V segment lost 5 bases and the J segment 9 bases; nucleotides outside the gene matches: 4. CDR3 length equals 14 residues. CDR3 region: CASSGLAGVREQFF. The CDR3 coding sequence is TGTGCCAGCAGTGGACTAGCGGGAGTCCGTGAGCAGTTCTTC.

This clonotype was counted at least ten times. The CDR3 region is CASSKPQAGGELFF. In nucleotides, the CDR3 is TGTGCCAGCAGTAAGCCACAGGCTGGAGGGGAGCTGTTTTTT. The V call is TRBV2, the J call TRBJ2-2; perhaps TRBD1 as D (5 bases). V was cut by 5 bases and J by 8 bases, with 15 bases left in between. Looked up from germline, CDR1 is SNHLY and CDR2 is FYNNEI. The CDR3 runs 14 residues.

This clonotype was seen at least ten times. The genes are TRBV11-3 and TRBJ2-7, with TRBD1 as a possible D gene (5 bases). Germline V CDR1 and CDR2: SGHNT, YENEEA. V shed 3 bases and J shed 0 bases, with 9 bases lying between them. The CDR3 has 14 residues. Here the CDR3 DNA reads TGTGCCAGCAGCTTTGAAGGGGCCTCCTACGAGCAGTACTTC. It yields the protein CASSFEGASYEQYF.

This clonotype was recorded many times. The chain is built from TRBV19 and TRBJ2-7; D may be TRBD1 (5 bases). Germline assignment: CDR1 LNHDA and CDR2 SQIVND (reference sequence). The CDR3 loop spans 15 amino acids. V lost 2 bases, J lost 2 bases, and 13 bases lay in between. The CDR3 DNA is TGTGCCAGTAGTATATTCCCCCGACAGCCCTACGAGCAGTACTTC. This encodes CASSIFPRQPYEQYF.

The J gene is TRBJ2-5, the V gene TRBV20-1; TRBD2 agrees at 11 bases. CDR3 length: 17 residues. Germline trimming cut 5 bases from V and 1 base from J; bases unmatched to any gene: 12. The germline CDR1 and CDR2 sequences are DFQATT and SNEGSKA (reference sequence). The CDR3 sequence is CSAETGTSGSIQETQYF. DNA for the CDR3: TGCAGTGCTGAAACCGGGACTAGCGGTTCGATCCAAGAGACCCAGTACTTC.

This clonotype came up many times. The V and J genes are TRBV7-8 and TRBJ2-1; 15 bases are shared with TRBD2. The CDR3 is 19 residues long. V shed 5 bases, J shed 4 bases, and the junction held 12 bases outside the gene matches. The germline CDR1 and CDR2 sequences are SGHVS and FQNEAQ. The CDR3 nucleotides are TGTGCCAGCAGCCCACGACAGGGACTAGCGGGAGGTGCGTACAATGAGCAGTTCTTC. It codes for CASSPRQGLAGGAYNEQFF.

This clonotype came up many times. A read error may account for a junction end that differs from germline. The chain carries TRBV7-7 and TRBJ2-5; D is unresolved. Germline V CDR1 and CDR2: SSHAT, FNYEAQ (reference sequence). The CDR3 runs to 13 residues. As DNA, the CDR3 is TGTGCTAGCAGCTTAGGCCCTCAAGAGACCCAGTACTTC. Translated: CASSLGPQETQYF. Combining the CDR3 with reference TRBV7-7 and TRBJ2-5 gives the whole variable domain GAGVSQSPRYKVTKRGQDVTLRCDPISSHATLYWYQQALGQGPEFLTYFNYEAQPDKSGLPSDRFSAERPEGSISTLTIQRTEQRDSAMYRCASSLGPQETQYFGPGTRLLVL.

In regard to this clonotype: The junction and the germline gene differ at one end; a read error may be behind it. The rearrangement links TRBV19 to TRBJ2-1; D gene ambiguous. The CDR3 runs to 17 residues. Germline V gives CDR1 LNHDA, CDR2 SQIVND (reference sequence). CDR3 amino acids: CASSIALPRSSYNEQSF. Here the CDR3 DNA reads TGTGCCAGTAGTATTGCACTCCCTAGGAGCTCCTACAATGAGCAGTCCTTC.

This clonotype was detected ten times or more. The chain couples TRBV10-2 to TRBJ1-2, with D possibly being TRBD1 (5 bases). CDR3 size: 15 residues. The germline V gene has CDR1 WSHSY and CDR2 SAAADI. The V end lost 7 bases, the J end lost 0 bases, and 15 bases lay between the germline ends. The CDR3 nucleotides read TGCGCCAGCACCGAACGGGGGATTTCTAACTATGGCTACACCTTC. Translating it yields CASTERGISNYGYTF.

This clonotype was seen repeatedly, ten times or more. V usage is TRBV5-6 and J usage is TRBJ2-5, with 14 bases lining up with TRBD2. Germline loops: CDR1 SGHDT, CDR2 YYEEEE. J was trimmed by 5 bases and V by 4 bases; bases with no gene match: 10. The CDR3 length is 17 residues. CDR3 region: CASSPIRLAGGRETQYF. Here the CDR3 DNA reads TGTGCCAGCAGCCCGATCAGACTAGCGGGGGGGCGGGAGACCCAGTACTTC.

The chain is built from TRBV29-1 and TRBJ1-4; D perhaps matches TRBD1 (6 bases). Germline V CDR1 and CDR2: SQVTM, ANQGSEA. The CDR3 sequence is 12 residues long. V lost 8 bases and J 5 bases, leaving 12 bases between the germline ends. The CDR3 spells CSLDSANEKLFF. As DNA, the CDR3 is TGCAGCTTGGACAGCGCGAATGAAAAACTGTTTTTT.

This clonotype showed up just a few times. A much larger clone lies a single base off, so this may be a read error. The rearrangement uses TRBV6-5 and TRBJ1-3; D remains ambiguous. The CDR3 is made up of 15 amino acids. CDR1 and CDR2 (germline): MNHEY, SVGAGI. V lost 7 bases, J lost 1 base, and 14 bases lay in between. This CDR3 is CASTPLMESGNTIYF. Written as DNA, the CDR3 is TGTGCCAGCACTCCCCTGATGGAGTCTGGAAACACCATATATTTT.